Listed below are T cell receptor beta chains from one sample, sequenced in a study of radiotherapy plus CTLA-4 blockade in lung cancer. Clones were sequenced by immunoSEQ multiplex PCR, and TCRdb holds only the in-frame ones, with some missing. The table records tens of thousands of clones, over 75% of them present only once. The source material was peripheral blood, sampled from a patient treated with radiotherapy plus ipilimumab. These receptor sequences come from a human donor with non-small cell lung cancer whose response to radiotherapy plus ipilimumab could not be evaluated. Each CDR3 is given without its conserved first and last residue. Fields, in order: D gene, V gene, CDR3 protein. A D gene is named only where the DNA matches it firmly.

D: .; V: TRBV5-1; CDR3: ASSLDSSTDTQY
D: .; V: TRBV12-1; CDR3: ASRLTSTDTQY
D: .; V: TRBV5-1; CDR3: ASSLAQANTDEQF
D: .; V: TRBV27; CDR3: ASSLSGVYGYT
D: TRBD2; V: TRBV30; CDR3: AWSRGGSYNEQF
D: TRBD2; V: TRBV5-4; CDR3: ASTSGAAGGPVGELF
D: .; V: TRBV30; CDR3: AWSVTRGQETQY
D: .; V: TRBV6-6; CDR3: ASSSPYSVPYEQY
D: .; V: TRBV6-1; CDR3: ASKSRSNQPQH
D: .; V: TRBV4-3; CDR3: ASSQDTGYLNTEAF
D: TRBD1; V: TRBV7-9; CDR3: ASSIPIPQGEGYT
D: .; V: TRBV10-2; CDR3: ASTRTGELF
D: .; V: TRBV7-2; CDR3: ASSLGGDCT
D: .; V: TRBV9; CDR3: ASSGLASQETQY
D: TRBD2; V: TRBV6-5; CDR3: ASRTSGSYEQY
D: .; V: TRBV5-5; CDR3: ASSGLSTGELF